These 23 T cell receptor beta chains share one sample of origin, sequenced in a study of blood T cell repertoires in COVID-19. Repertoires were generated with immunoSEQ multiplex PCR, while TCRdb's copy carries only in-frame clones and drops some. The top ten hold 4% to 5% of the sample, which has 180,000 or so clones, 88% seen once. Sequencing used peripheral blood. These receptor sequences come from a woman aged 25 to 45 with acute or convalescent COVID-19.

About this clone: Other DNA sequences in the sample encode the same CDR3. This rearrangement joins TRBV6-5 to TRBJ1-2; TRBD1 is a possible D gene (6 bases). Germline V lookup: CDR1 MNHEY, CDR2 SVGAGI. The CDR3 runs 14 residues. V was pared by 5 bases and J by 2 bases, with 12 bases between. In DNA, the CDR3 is TGTGCCAGCAGTCCACAGGGTCTAAACTATGGCTACACCTTC. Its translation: CASSPQGLNYGYTF.

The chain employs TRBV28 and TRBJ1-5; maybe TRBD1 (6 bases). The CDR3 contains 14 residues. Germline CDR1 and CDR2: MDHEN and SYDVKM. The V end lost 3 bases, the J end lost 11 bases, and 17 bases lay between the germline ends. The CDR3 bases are TGTGCCAGCAGTTTTGGGCAGGGGATCGAGACCCAGCATTTT. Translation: CASSFGQGIETQHF.

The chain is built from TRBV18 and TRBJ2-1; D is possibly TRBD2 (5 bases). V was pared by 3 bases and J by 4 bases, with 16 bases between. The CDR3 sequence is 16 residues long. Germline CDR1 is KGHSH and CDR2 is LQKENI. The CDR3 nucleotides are TGTGCCAGCTCACCTGGTCTACCGGGATTGTACAATGAGCAGTTCTTC. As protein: CASSPGLPGLYNEQFF.

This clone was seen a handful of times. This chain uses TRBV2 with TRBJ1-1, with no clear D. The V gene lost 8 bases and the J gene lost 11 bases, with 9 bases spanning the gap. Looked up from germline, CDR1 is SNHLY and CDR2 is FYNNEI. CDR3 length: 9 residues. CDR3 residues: CASQVRAFF. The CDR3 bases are TGTGCCAGCCAAGTGAGGGCTTTCTTT.

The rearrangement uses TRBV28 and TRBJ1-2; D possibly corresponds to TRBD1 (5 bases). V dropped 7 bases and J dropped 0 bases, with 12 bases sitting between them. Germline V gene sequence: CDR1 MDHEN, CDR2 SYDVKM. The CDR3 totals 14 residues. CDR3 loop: CASTQGGANYGYTF. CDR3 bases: TGTGCCAGCACTCAGGGAGGGGCTAACTATGGCTACACCTTC.

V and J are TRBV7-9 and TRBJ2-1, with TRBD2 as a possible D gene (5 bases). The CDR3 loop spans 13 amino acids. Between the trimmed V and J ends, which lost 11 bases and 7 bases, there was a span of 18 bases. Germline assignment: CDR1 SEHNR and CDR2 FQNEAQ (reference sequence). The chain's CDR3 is CACDRTQGNEQFF. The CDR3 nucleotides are TGTGCCTGCGATAGGACTCAAGGTAATGAGCAGTTCTTC.

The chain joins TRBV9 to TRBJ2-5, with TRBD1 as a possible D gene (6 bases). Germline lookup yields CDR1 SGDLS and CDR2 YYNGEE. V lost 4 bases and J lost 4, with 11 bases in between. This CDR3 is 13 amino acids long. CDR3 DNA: TGTGCCAGCAGCCCTAGGGGGTTAGAGACCCAGTACTTC. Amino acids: CASSPRGLETQYF. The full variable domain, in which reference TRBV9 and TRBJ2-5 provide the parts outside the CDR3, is DSGVTQTPKHLITATGQRVTLRCSPRSGDLSVYWYQQSLDQGLQFLIQYYNGEERAKGNILERFSAQQFPDLHSELNLSSLELGDSALYFCASSPRGLETQYFGPGTRLLVL.

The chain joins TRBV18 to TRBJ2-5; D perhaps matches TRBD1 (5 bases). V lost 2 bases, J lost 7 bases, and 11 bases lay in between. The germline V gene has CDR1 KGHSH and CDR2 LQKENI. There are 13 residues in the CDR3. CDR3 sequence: CASSPGADWTQYF. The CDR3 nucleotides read TGTGCCAGCTCACCAGGGGCGGATTGGACCCAGTACTTC.

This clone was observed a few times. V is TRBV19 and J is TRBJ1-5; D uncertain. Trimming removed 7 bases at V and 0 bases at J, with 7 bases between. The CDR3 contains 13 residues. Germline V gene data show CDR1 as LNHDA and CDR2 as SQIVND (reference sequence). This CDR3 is CASTNFSNQPQHF. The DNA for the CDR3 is TGTGCCAGTACCAACTTTAGCAATCAGCCCCAGCATTTT.

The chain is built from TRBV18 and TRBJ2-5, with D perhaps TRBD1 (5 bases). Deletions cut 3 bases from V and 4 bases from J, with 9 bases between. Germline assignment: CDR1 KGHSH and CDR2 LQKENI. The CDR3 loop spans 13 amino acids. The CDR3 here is CASSPGRRETQYF. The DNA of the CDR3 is TGTGCCAGCTCACCGGGGCGGAGAGAGACCCAGTACTTC.

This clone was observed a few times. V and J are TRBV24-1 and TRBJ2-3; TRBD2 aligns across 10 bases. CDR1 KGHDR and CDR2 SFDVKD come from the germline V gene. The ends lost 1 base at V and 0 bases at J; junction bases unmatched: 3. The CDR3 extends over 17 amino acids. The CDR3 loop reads CATSDFWTSGSTDTQYF. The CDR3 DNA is TGTGCCACCAGTGATTTCTGGACTAGCGGAAGCACAGATACGCAGTATTTT.

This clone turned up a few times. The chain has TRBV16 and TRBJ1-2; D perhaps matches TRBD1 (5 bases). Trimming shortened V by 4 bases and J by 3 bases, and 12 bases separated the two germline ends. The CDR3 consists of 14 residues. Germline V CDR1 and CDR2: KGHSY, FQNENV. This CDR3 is CASSLRQTHYGYTF. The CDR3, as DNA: TGTGCCAGCAGCCTACGACAGACTCACTATGGCTACACCTTC. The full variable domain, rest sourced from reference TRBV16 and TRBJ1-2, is GEEVAQTPKHLVRGEGQKAKLYCAPIKGHSYVFWYQQVLKNEFKFLISFQNENVFDETGMPKERFSAKCLPNSPCSLEIQATKLEDSAVYFCASSLRQTHYGYTFGSGTRLTVV.

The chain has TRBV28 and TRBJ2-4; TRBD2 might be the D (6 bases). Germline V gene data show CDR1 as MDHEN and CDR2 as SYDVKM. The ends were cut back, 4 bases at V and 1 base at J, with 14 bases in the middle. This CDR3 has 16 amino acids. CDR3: CASSSLREWAKNIQYF. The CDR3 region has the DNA TGTGCCAGCAGTTCCCTTCGGGAGTGGGCCAAAAACATTCAGTACTTC.

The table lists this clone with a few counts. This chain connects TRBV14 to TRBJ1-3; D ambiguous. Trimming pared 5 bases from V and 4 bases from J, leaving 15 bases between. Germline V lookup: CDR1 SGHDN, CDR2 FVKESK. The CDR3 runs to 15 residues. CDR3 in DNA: TGTGCCAGCAGCTTCCTCCCGCTCGGGGGAAACACCATATATTTT. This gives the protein CASSFLPLGGNTIYF.

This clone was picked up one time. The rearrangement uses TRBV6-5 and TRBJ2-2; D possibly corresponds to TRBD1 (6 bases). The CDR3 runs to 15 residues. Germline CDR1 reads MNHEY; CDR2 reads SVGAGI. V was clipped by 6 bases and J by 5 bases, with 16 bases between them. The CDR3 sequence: CASRPPQGRTGELFF. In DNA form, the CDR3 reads TGTGCCAGCAGACCCCCGCAGGGGCGAACCGGGGAGCTGTTTTTT.

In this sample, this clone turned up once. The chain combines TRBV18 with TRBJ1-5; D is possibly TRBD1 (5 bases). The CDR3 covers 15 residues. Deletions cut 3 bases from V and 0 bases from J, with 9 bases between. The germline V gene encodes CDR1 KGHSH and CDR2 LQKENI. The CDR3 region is CASSPIGASNQPQHF. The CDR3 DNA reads TGTGCCAGCTCACCGATTGGGGCTAGCAATCAGCCCCAGCATTTT.

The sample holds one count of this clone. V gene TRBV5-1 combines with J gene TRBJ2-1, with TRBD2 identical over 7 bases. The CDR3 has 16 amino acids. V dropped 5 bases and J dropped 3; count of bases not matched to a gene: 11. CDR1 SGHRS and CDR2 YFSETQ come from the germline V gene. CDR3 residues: CASSGGGPSLYNEQFF. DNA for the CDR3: TGCGCCAGCAGTGGGGGAGGGCCGAGCCTCTACAATGAGCAGTTCTTC. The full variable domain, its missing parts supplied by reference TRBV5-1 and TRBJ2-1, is KAGVTQTPRYLIKTRGQQVTLSCSPISGHRSVSWYQQTPGQGLQFLFEYFSETQRNKGNFPGRFSGRQFSNSRSEMNVSTLELGDSALYLCASSGGGPSLYNEQFFGPGTRLTVL.

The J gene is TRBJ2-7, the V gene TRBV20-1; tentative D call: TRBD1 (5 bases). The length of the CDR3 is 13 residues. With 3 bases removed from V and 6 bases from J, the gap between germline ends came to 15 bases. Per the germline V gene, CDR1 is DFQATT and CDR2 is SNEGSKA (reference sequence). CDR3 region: CSASRAFRGEQYF. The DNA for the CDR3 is TGCAGTGCTAGTAGAGCCTTTAGGGGCGAGCAGTACTTC.

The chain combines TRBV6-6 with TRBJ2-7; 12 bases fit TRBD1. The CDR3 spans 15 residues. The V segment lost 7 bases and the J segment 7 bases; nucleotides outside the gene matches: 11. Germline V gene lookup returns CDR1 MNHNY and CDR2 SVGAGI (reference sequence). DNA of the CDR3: TGTGCCAGCACCCTGAACCGGGACAGGGGGCAGGAGCAGTACTTC. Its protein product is CASTLNRDRGQEQYF.

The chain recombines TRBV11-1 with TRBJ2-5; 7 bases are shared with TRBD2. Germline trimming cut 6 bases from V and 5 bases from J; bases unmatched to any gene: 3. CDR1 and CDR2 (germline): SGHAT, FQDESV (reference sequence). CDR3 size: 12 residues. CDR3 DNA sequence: TGTGCCAGCAGGGGGGGGTATGAGACCCAGTACTTC. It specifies CASRGGYETQYF.

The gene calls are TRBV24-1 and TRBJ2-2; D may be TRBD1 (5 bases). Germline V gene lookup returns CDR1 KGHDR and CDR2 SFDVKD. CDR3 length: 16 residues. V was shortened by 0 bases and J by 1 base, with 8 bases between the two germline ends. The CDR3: CATSDLQTVNTGELFF. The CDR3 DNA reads TGTGCCACCAGTGATTTGCAGACAGTGAACACCGGGGAGCTGTTTTTT.

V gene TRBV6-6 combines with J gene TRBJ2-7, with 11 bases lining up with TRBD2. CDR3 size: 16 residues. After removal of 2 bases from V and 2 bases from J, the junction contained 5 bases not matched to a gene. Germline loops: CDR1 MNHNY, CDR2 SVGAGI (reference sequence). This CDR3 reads CASSYGGLADPYEQYF. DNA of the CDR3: TGTGCCAGCAGTTACGGGGGACTAGCGGATCCCTACGAGCAGTACTTC.

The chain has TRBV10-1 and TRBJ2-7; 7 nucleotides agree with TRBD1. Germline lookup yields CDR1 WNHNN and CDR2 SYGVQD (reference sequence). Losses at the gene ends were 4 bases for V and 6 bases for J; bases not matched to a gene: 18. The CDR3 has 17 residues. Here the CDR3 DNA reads TGCGCCAGCAGTGCCGGGACAGTCCTAACAGGTTTGGGCGAGCAGTACTTC. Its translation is CASSAGTVLTGLGEQYF.